This entry describes one TCR beta chain. The record originates from a study of blood T cell repertoires in COVID-19. Study-wide context: Spain, Italy and the United States supplied samples that represented acute and convalescent COVID-19.

The method was immunoSEQ multiplex PCR; TCRdb's version includes in-frame clones alone and lacks a portion of them. This table holds 100,000 to 150,000 clones, 88% found once. Sequencing was done on a sample of peripheral blood. The sequence derives from a man between 65 and 85 years old with active COVID-19.

CDR3 sequence reads: CASSQALATSTDTQYF. In nucleotides, the CDR3 is TGCGCCAGCAGCCAGGCTCTAGCGACCAGCACAGATACGCAGTATTTT. This chain joins TRBV4-1 and TRBJ2-3; tentative D call: TRBD2 (6 bases). Germline assignment: CDR1 MGHRA and CDR2 YSYEKL. The CDR3 runs to 16 residues. Trimming cost V 3 bases and J 0 bases, with 13 bases left between them.